Described below is a single T cell receptor beta chain sequence and its context. Its target antigen remains unknown. Base qualities are not at hand, and no much larger clone is one base apart. From a lookup of the germline V gene (reference sequence), CDR1 and CDR2 are GTSNPN and SVGIG. Taken from cysteine to phenylalanine, the CDR3 has 14 residues. The kept DNA is CDR3 alone, 42 bases in frame from the first base. V lost 0 bases and J lost 8 bases; the stretch between them is 13 bases long. The immunoSEQ Assay, a bias-controlled multiplex PCR, was used to amplify TCRbeta CDR3 regions from genomic DNA. In the original analysis: The number of nucleated cells in each sample was estimated by amplification of reference gene primers within the assay. Sequence reads were collapsed and filtered to measure the absolute abundance of every unique TCRbeta CDR3 rearrangement. For each sample, productive Simpson clonality was calculated as the square root of Simpson's diversity index across productive rearrangements. TCRdb provides this immuneACCESS table in a form limited to in-frame rearrangements. Some clones are lacking; in checked studies, under half of them reflect an unresolved V gene, and why the rest are absent is not known. That table furnishes V, J and clone size, whereas the DNA furnished D and trimming. The sample table lists fewer than 45,000 clones, around 85% of them with a count of one. The top ten constitute about 31% of the sample.

Whole blood was collected in K2EDTA tubes by collaborating institutions according to the institutions' own protocols. For TCRbeta analysis, collaborators shipped samples in one of three forms: frozen whole blood, isolated PBMCs, or DNA extracted from either of those sample types. The record originates from a study of blood T cell repertoires in COVID-19 (dated by TCRdb to about 2020). For the study in its entirety: Samples from collaborators originated in the United States, Italy and Spain and spanned both the acute and convalescent phases of COVID-19. Where available, HLA class I and class II types were taken from metadata supplied by the sample provider and were not determined by assay-based typing. Deeply sampled blood TCRbeta repertoires from subjects exposed to, actively infected with, or recovered from COVID-19 were included in the dataset. The repertoires were released in a freely available public database meant as a resource for research on the immune response to SARS-CoV-2. A de-identified subject ID, COVID-19 status, age in years and sex were almost always included in the sample metadata. The prospective study material was composed of cDNA or gDNA derived from T cells, B-cell-depleted T cells, or PBMCs. The samples were drawn from two sources: the first 160 participants of the ongoing ImmuneRACE study, and 1,200 or so subjects contributed by 6 global collaborators.

Paper-wide results and their limitations: The amount of clinical and demographic metadata varied by source and participant and was provided uncurated.

The rearrangement combines TRBV30 with TRBJ1-4; TRBD1 is a weak D gene call, 6 bases matching. This sequence originates from a woman aged 80 or older with acute or convalescent COVID-19. The material sequenced was peripheral blood. DNA sequence: TGTGCCTGGAGTGTAGGGCAGGGGCCCGAAAAACTGTTTTTT. The resulting protein is CAWSVGQGPEKLFF.